This TCR beta chain stems from a study of human T cells and chemical hapten exposure (dated by TCRdb to about 2021). Concerning the study at large: For sensitization, 2% DPC in acetone was applied to a 2 cm by 2 cm area of upper inner arm skin. Patch testing was performed on the upper back with Finn chambers containing 0.01% DPC, and the patch tests were scored after 6 days according to International Contact Dermatitis Research Group standards. Blood was sampled from patients pre-sensitization (week 0) and at 2, 6 and about 24 weeks after DPC sensitization. Patients additionally received weekly therapeutic DPC doses to the scalp throughout the roughly 26-week study period. Peripheral blood TCR repertoire changes were tracked in vivo in alopecia patients during primary and secondary sensitization to the hapten diphenylcyclopropenone (DPC). Libraries were pooled for sequencing, and variation in per-sample TCR yields was attributed mainly to small differences in library volumes within the pool. Twenty-nine alopecia patients gave blood for TCR sequencing at one to four time points (pre-sensitization, 2, 6 and 24 weeks). Most of the patients in the cohort were female, and the cohort covered alopecia areata with under or over 50% scalp involvement, alopecia totalis and alopecia universalis.

This specimen's time point label, interpreted: patch test 1, 2 weeks after DPC sensitization. Sample treatment or condition, as interpreted from the label and publication: therapeutic diphenylcyclopropenone sensitization with weekly scalp DPC. At each patch-test visit, blood was drawn before the patch test was applied. Patients were considered eligible if aged 18 to 70, diagnosed with alopecia and deemed suitable for DPC therapy, and patients were excluded if pregnant. Unfractionated whole blood was collected in Tempus Blood RNA tubes, and total RNA was extracted from that blood. What the authors observed across the whole study: The number of TCRs above 1 in 1000 frequency did not change with DPC sensitization; there was no evidence of global repertoire structure alterations. Repeated subsampling changed both the strength of the expansion versus patch-test correlation and the threshold at which that correlation became significant. All patients had alopecia, a presumed autoimmune disease, so their immune response might differ from that of healthy individuals. Compared with pre-sensitization or healthy control sets, expanded TCRs formed significantly more large CDR3 similarity clusters, which is consistent with antigen-driven responses. A positive correlation was found between the number of PT1 expanded TCRs and patch test score, with significance reached at thresholds 8, 16 and 32 but not 4.

CDR1 MNHEY and CDR2 SVGEGT were looked up in the germline V gene. V is cut by 2 bases and J by 6 bases, and the space between the germline ends is 12 bases. The CDR3 covers 14 residues, taking in both the cysteine and the phenylalanine. The CDR3 DNA has 42 bases and is translated from base 1. Many counts were recorded for this clonotype. This receptor's antigen is unknown. There are no base qualities to consult, and no much larger clone falls within one base. The library was generated by RACE. Sequencer: NextSeq 500. During library preparation, unique molecular identifiers were attached to individual cDNA molecules so that TCRs could be counted in a quantitative, reproducible way. Each blood RNA sample was used to sequence both TCR alpha and TCR beta chains. Processing in the source paper ran as follows. The median number of TCRs per sample was 95,638, ranging from roughly 23,224 to 690,600. The Decombinator software suite was used to annotate V, J and CDR3 in the TCR reads. To make PS versus PT1 abundance plots, every sample was subsampled to the same number of TCRs (28,000). TCRs were defined as expanded if absent before sensitization and observed at least eight times at the 2-week time point. TCRdb cleaned the public reads at Q25 with fastp, built clones with MiXCR and kept in-frame beta chains. Identical CDR3 protein sequences are pooled into one entry, listed with their most common genes and DNA. TCRdb, not the original authors, processed these V and J calls. The sample records 90,000 to 120,000 distinct CDR3 sequences, approximately 10% of which are singletons. 3.5% of the sample is taken by the ten largest.

The sample consisted of whole blood, taken in connection with sensitization to the hapten diphenylcyclopropenone (DPC). The chain employs TRBV6-2 or TRBV6-3 and TRBJ2-3; a confident D gene designation cannot be given. This TCR derives from a middle-aged woman with alopecia areata. Some clones in this sample may be carry-over from other donors' samples. In nucleotides, the sequence is TGTGCCAGCAGTTACACGGCCGAGGCGGATACGCAGTATTTT. It translates to CASSYTAEADTQYF.